Below, one T cell receptor (beta chain) is given with its context. Its antigen specificity is not known. There are no base qualities to consult, and no much larger clone falls within one base. The V and J ends are trimmed by 0 bases and 1 base, leaving 8 bases between them. The CDR3 runs 15 residues from the cysteine to the phenylalanine. Only CDR3 DNA remains: 45 bases, in frame from the first base. The germline V gene sets CDR1 to SGHRS and CDR2 to YFSETQ. The data originate from a study of blood T cell repertoires in COVID-19 (dated by TCRdb to 2020 to 2021). Context from the whole study: The collaborator samples originated in the United States, Italy and Spain and spanned the acute and convalescent phases of COVID-19. The repertoires were released in a freely available public database intended as a resource for research on the immune response to SARS-CoV-2. Where available, HLA class I and class II types were obtained from metadata supplied by the sample provider rather than from assay-based typing. The prospective study material was composed of cDNA or gDNA derived from T cells, B-cell-depleted T cells, or PBMCs. Samples were obtained from the ongoing ImmuneRACE study (first 160 participants) and from 1,254 subjects provided by 6 global collaborators. The sample metadata nearly always contained a de-identified subject ID, COVID-19 status, age in years and sex. Deeply sampled blood TCRbeta repertoires from subjects exposed to, actively infected with, or recovered from COVID-19 were included in the dataset.

On the study overall, not on this receptor specifically: Clinical and demographic metadata were provided uncurated, with the amount varying by source and participant.

Each collaborating institution followed its own protocols to collect whole blood in K2EDTA tubes. For TCRbeta analysis, collaborators shipped samples in one of three forms: frozen whole blood, isolated PBMCs, or DNA extracted from either of those sample types. TCRbeta CDR3 regions were amplified from genomic DNA using the immunoSEQ Assay, a bias-controlled multiplex PCR. Per the original workflow: Within the assay, amplification of reference gene primers was used to estimate how many nucleated cells each sample contained. To quantify the absolute abundance of each unique TCRbeta CDR3 rearrangement, sequence reads were collapsed and filtered. Productive Simpson clonality was computed per sample as the square root of Simpson's diversity index over productive rearrangements. TCRdb obtained this table from immuneACCESS and retained in-frame rearrangements with V and J assigned. These tables miss some clones; where compared with another copy, unresolved V genes account for less than half of the shortfall, and the remainder is unexplained. V and J calls and clone size follow that table, whereas D and trimming were derived from the DNA. This sample comprises around 25,000 clones, over 75% of them detected only once. The biggest ten clones account for approximately 7.7% of the sample.

This sequence uses TRBV5-1 and TRBJ2-1; the D gene lacks a confident call. Sequencing was carried out using peripheral blood. This clonotype was obtained from a woman aged 45-60 years with active COVID-19. The CDR3 region reads CASSLVADSYNEQFF. Read as DNA, the sequence is TGCGCCAGCAGCTTGGTGGCGGATTCCTACAATGAGCAGTTCTTC.